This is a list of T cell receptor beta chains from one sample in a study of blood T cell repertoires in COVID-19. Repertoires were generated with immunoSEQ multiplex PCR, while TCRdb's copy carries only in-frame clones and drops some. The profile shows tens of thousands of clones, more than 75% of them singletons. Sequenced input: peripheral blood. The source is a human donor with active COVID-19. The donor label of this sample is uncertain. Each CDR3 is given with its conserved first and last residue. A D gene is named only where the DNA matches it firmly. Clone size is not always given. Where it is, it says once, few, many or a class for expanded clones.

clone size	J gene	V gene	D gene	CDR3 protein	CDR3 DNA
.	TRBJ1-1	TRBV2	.	CANSLQGRNTEAFF	TGTGCCAACTCTCTCCAGGGGCGGAACACTGAAGCTTTCTTT
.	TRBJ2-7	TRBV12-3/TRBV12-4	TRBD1	CASGDSSFGEQYF	TGTGCCAGCGGGGACAGTTCTTTCGGCGAGCAGTACTTC
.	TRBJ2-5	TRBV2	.	CASRIAYGPQETQYF	TGTGCCAGCAGAATAGCGTACGGGCCCCAAGAGACCCAGTACTTC
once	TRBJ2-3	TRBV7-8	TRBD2	CASSPRASGSRDTQYF	TGTGCCAGCAGCCCCCGGGCTAGCGGGAGTCGGGATACGCAGTATTTT
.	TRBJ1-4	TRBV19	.	CASRERATNEKLFF	TGTGCCAGTCGTGAGCGCGCAACTAATGAAAAACTGTTTTTT
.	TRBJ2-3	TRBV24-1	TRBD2	CATSDGGGYTDTQYF	TGTGCCACCAGTGATGGGGGGGGATACACAGATACGCAGTATTTT
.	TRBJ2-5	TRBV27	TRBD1	CASQTGGETQYF	TGTGCCAGTCAGACAGGGGGGGAGACCCAGTACTTC
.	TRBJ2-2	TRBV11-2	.	CASSLTTGNTGELFF	TGTGCCAGCAGCTTAACTACAGGGAACACCGGGGAGCTGTTTTTT
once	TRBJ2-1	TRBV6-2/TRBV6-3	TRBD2	CASSSLLAEIYNEQFF	TGTGCCAGCAGTTCTTTGCTAGCGGAGATCTACAATGAGCAGTTCTTC
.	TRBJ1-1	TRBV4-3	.	CASSQKAQLNTEAFF	TGCGCCAGCAGCCAAAAGGCACAGCTGAACACTGAAGCTTTCTTT
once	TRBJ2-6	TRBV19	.	CASSIGQISSGANVLTF	TGTGCCAGTAGTATTGGCCAGATAAGCTCTGGGGCCAACGTCCTGACTTTC
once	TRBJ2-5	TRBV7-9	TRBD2	CASSATSGGASETQYF	TGTGCCAGCAGCGCCACTAGCGGGGGGGCGAGTGAGACCCAGTACTTC
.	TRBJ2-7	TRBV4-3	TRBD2	CASSQESGGIYEQYF	TGCGCCAGCAGCCAAGAAAGCGGGGGTATTTACGAGCAGTACTTC
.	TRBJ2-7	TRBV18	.	CASSSGTLTYEQYF	TGTGCCAGCTCATCAGGGACTCTCACCTACGAGCAGTACTTC
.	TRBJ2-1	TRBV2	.	CASSVRSEQFF	TGTGCCAGCAGCGTCCGTTCTGAGCAGTTCTTC
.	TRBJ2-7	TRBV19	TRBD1	CASSTDRGQYEQYF	TGTGCCAGTAGTACGGACAGGGGGCAGTACGAGCAGTACTTC
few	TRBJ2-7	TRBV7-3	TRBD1	CASSLSGTGIDEQYF	TGTGCCAGCAGCTTGTCTGGGACAGGAATAGACGAGCAGTACTTC
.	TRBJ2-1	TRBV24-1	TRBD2	CATQSGGSSYEQFF	TGTGCCACCCAAAGCGGGGGATCATCCTATGAGCAGTTCTTC
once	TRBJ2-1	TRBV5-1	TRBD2	CASSSGLAGVNEQFF	TGCGCCAGCAGCTCGGGACTAGCTGGCGTGAATGAGCAGTTCTTC
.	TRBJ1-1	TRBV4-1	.	CASSPRLARGATEAFF	TGCGCCAGCAGTCCCCGGCTTGCTCGGGGTGCCACTGAAGCTTTCTTT
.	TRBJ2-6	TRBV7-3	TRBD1	CASSLTGQGGVAGANVLTF	TGTGCCAGCAGCCTAACCGGACAGGGTGGGGTAGCTGGGGCCAACGTCCTGACTTTC
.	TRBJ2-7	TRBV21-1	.	CASSLSTSGGVYEQYF	TGTGCCAGCAGCCTATCTACTAGCGGGGGAGTTTACGAGCAGTACTTC
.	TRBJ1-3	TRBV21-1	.	CASSKAGGQGAGNTIYF	TGTGCCAGCAGCAAAGCGGGAGGACAGGGGGCTGGAAACACCATATATTTT
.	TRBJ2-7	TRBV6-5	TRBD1	CASSYSTGFSYEQYF	TGTGCCAGCAGTTACTCGACAGGGTTCTCCTACGAGCAGTACTTC
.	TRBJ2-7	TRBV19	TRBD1	CASSIGTGSPSYEQYF	TGTGCCAGTAGTATCGGGACAGGTTCTCCCTCCTACGAGCAGTACTTC
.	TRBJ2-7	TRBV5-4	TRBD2	CASSLSGRASEQYF	TGTGCCAGCAGCCTTAGCGGGAGGGCCTCCGAGCAGTACTTC
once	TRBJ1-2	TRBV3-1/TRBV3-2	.	CASSQWEDTNYGYTF	TGTGCCAGCAGCCAATGGGAGGACACTAACTATGGCTACACCTTC
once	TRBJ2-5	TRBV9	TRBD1	CASSVGTGPQYF	TGTGCCAGCAGCGTAGGGACAGGGCCCCAGTACTTC
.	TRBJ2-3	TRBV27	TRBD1	CASSPARDRGLVTQYF	TGTGCCAGCAGTCCCGCCCGGGACAGGGGTCTAGTTACGCAGTATTTT
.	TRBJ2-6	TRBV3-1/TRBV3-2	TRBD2	CASSQLAGSSGANVLTF	TGTGCCAGCAGCCAACTAGCGGGAAGCTCTGGGGCCAACGTCCTGACTTTC
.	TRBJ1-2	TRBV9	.	CASSERGGVGYGYTF	TGTGCCAGCAGCGAAAGAGGAGGGGTGGGCTATGGCTACACCTTC
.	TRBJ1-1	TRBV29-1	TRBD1	CSVESRTGRGRNTEAFF	TGCAGCGTTGAATCGAGGACAGGGCGCGGTCGCAACACTGAAGCTTTCTTT
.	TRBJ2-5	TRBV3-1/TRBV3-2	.	CASSQEYRETQYF	TGTGCCAGCAGCCAAGAGTACAGAGAGACCCAGTACTTC
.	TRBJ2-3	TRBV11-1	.	CASSLAPSTDTQYF	TGTGCCAGCAGCTTAGCCCCTAGCACAGATACGCAGTATTTT
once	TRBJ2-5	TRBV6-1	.	CASSDAGVGWQTQYF	TGTGCCAGCAGTGACGCAGGGGTCGGATGGCAGACCCAGTACTTC
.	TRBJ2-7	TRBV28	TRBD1	CASRRRQGAGEQYF	TGTGCCAGTCGACGAAGACAGGGGGCGGGTGAGCAGTACTTC
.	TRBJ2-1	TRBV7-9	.	CASSLTGQKQFF	TGTGCCAGCAGCTTAACTGGACAAAAGCAGTTCTTC
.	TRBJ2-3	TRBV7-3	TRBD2	CASSLTGGNTDTQYF	TGTGCCAGCAGCTTAACGGGGGGGAACACAGATACGCAGTATTTT
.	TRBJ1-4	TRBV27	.	CASSPQLGGKLFF	TGTGCCAGCAGTCCTCAGCTGGGGGGAAAACTGTTTTTT
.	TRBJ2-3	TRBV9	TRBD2	CASSVSGGDTDTQYF	TGTGCCAGCAGCGTGAGCGGGGGGGACACAGATACGCAGTATTTT
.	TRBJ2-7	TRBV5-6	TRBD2	CASSLGGLYNTYEQYF	TGTGCCAGCAGCTTGGGGGGACTATACAATACCTACGAGCAGTACTTC
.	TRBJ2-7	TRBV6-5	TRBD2	CASSYGGSMGYEQYF	TGTGCCAGCAGTTACGGCGGGAGTATGGGCTACGAGCAGTACTTC
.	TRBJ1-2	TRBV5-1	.	CASSLDGGGYGYTF	TGCGCCAGCAGCTTGGACGGGGGAGGCTATGGCTACACCTTC
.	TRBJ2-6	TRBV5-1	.	CASSVQVGGANVLTF	TGCGCCAGCAGCGTACAGGTTGGTGGGGCCAACGTCCTGACTTTC
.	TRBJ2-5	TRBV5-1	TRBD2	CASSWGLAGQETQYF	TGCGCCAGCAGCTGGGGACTAGCGGGCCAAGAGACCCAGTACTTC
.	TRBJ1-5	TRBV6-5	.	CASVPRVYSNQPQHF	TGTGCCAGCGTTCCACGAGTTTATAGCAATCAGCCCCAGCATTTT
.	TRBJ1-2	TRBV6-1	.	CASSEGGNYGYTF	TGTGCCAGCAGTGAGGGAGGGAACTATGGCTACACCTTC
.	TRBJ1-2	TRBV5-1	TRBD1	CASSLARQGDGYTF	TGCGCCAGCAGCTTGGCCAGGCAGGGGGATGGCTACACCTTC